These T cell receptor beta chains were read from a single sample in a study of shared clonotypes between healthy human individuals. The protocol was immunoSEQ multiplex PCR, while the TCRdb copy is restricted to in-frame clones and leaves out a portion. The sample contains some 500,000 clones, about 96% of which appear only once. The sequenced material came from naive CD4+ T cells sorted from blood. The receptors come from a woman between 25 and 40 years old in good health. The CDR3 runs from the conserved cysteine through the conserved F or W. D genes are given only for firm matches. Clone sizes are given selectively: once, few, many, or a class where the clone is expanded.

v_call	d_call	clone_size	j_call	cdr3_nt	cdr3_aa
TRBV7-3	-	-	TRBJ2-3	TGTGCCAGCAGCTCCAGCGGTCCTCAAGATACGCAGTATTTT	CASSSSGPQDTQYF
TRBV5-1	TRBD2	-	TRBJ2-1	TGCGCCAGCAGCGAAAGGGGACTAGCGGGAAACAATGAGCAGTTCTTC	CASSERGLAGNNEQFF
TRBV20-1	-	-	TRBJ2-1	TGCAGTGCTAGGGGGTTGGACCAACAGTTCTTC	CSARGLDQQFF
TRBV5-1	TRBD1	-	TRBJ2-7	TGCGCCAGCAGCCATGACAGGGTGAGGTCCTACGAGCAGTACTTC	CASSHDRVRSYEQYF
TRBV6-1	-	-	TRBJ2-5	TGTGCCAGCAGTCTCACCTTGGGAACACCCCCGTACTTC	CASSLTLGTPPYF
TRBV19	-	-	TRBJ2-5	TGTGCCAGTAGTACGGCGGACCAAGAGACCCAGTACTTC	CASSTADQETQYF
TRBV28	-	once	TRBJ1-5	TGTGCCAGCAGCCGGGGGATAAGCAATCAGCCCCAGCATTTT	CASSRGISNQPQHF
TRBV10-3	-	once	TRBJ1-5	TGTGCCATCAGTGAGATAGGTCAGCCCCAGCATTTT	CAISEIGQPQHF
TRBV30	-	-	TRBJ2-3	TGTGCCTGGCCCCAGAAAAGCACAGATACGCAGTATTTT	CAWPQKSTDTQYF
TRBV27	TRBD2	-	TRBJ2-5	TGTGCCAACAGTTTAGAGGCTAGCGGGATAGGGGAGTACTTC	CANSLEASGIGEYF
TRBV6-6	TRBD2	-	TRBJ2-1	TGTGCCAGCAGTTACCGGACTAGCGGGAGTAATGAGCAGTTCTTC	CASSYRTSGSNEQFF
TRBV5-4	TRBD2	-	TRBJ2-1	TGTGCCAGCAGCTTGGGGGGACTAGCGGGAGGAAAACAGCAGTTCTTC	CASSLGGLAGGKQQFF
TRBV27	TRBD2	-	TRBJ2-3	TGTGCCAGCAGTACCCGGACTAGCGGGATATTCACAGATACGCAGTATTTT	CASSTRTSGIFTDTQYF
TRBV25-1	TRBD1	-	TRBJ1-4	TGTGCCAGCAGTGAGACCAGGGACAGAACTGAAAAACTGTTTTTT	CASSETRDRTEKLFF
TRBV28	-	-	TRBJ2-3	TGTGCCAGCAGTTTAGGCGGAGTGGGCGGGGGCACAGATACGCAGTATTTT	CASSLGGVGGGTDTQYF
TRBV18	-	-	TRBJ1-5	TGTGCCAGCTCACGAGGTGTTAGCAATCAGCCCCAGCATTTT	CASSRGVSNQPQHF
TRBV6-5	-	once	TRBJ2-7	TGTGCCAGCATGCCGGGGGCGGGTGTCTCCTACGAGCAGTACTTC	CASMPGAGVSYEQYF
TRBV11-2	TRBD1	-	TRBJ2-3	TGTGCCAGCAGCTTAGGACAGGGGGCCGGAGATACGCAGTATTTT	CASSLGQGAGDTQYF
TRBV28	-	-	TRBJ1-1	TGTGCCAGCAGTTTGTTTGCAGGGCCTGAAGCTTTCTTT	CASSLFAGPEAFF
TRBV18	-	-	TRBJ1-2	TGTGCCAGCTCACCATCGGATGGCTACACCTTC	CASSPSDGYTF
TRBV6-1	TRBD1	-	TRBJ1-5	TGTGCCAGCATTTCGACAGGGGGCGGTCAGCCCCAGCATTTT	CASISTGGGQPQHF
TRBV6-6	TRBD2	-	TRBJ2-7	TGTGCCAGCAGCCCAGGACTAGCGGGAGTCTACGAGCAGTACTTC	CASSPGLAGVYEQYF
TRBV29-1	-	-	TRBJ2-3	TGCAGCGTTGATACAGGGTCTAGCACAGATACGCAGTATTTT	CSVDTGSSTDTQYF
TRBV6-5	-	-	TRBJ1-1	TGTGCCAGCAGGCCTAGGGGAAGTAACGCTGAAGCTTTCTTT	CASRPRGSNAEAFF
TRBV28	-	-	TRBJ1-4	TGTGCCAGCAGTTTTTGGCAGACTAATGAAAAACTGTTTTTT	CASSFWQTNEKLFF
TRBV27	-	-	TRBJ1-1	TGTGCCAGCAGTCTACTGACCGAGAGAATCACTGAAGCTTTCTTT	CASSLLTERITEAFF
TRBV7-8	-	-	TRBJ2-7	TGTGCCAGCAGCCGGGACTTAACCTACGAGCAGTACTTC	CASSRDLTYEQYF
TRBV21-1	-	-	TRBJ1-1	TGTGCCAGCAGCCCCCCCCCGGCAGGGGGCTTGGAAGCTTTCTTT	CASSPPPAGGLEAFF
TRBV10-1	TRBD2	-	TRBJ2-3	TGCGCCAGCAGTGAGGGTAGCGGGACAGATACGCAGTATTTT	CASSEGSGTDTQYF
TRBV7-6	TRBD2	-	TRBJ2-2	TGTGCCAGCAGCTTTACACCGGGAGGCAACACCGGGGAGCTGTTTTTT	CASSFTPGGNTGELFF
TRBV11-2	TRBD1	-	TRBJ1-6	TGTGCCGTAGCAACCGGGACAGTCTCACCCCTCCACTTT	CAVATGTVSPLHF
TRBV19	TRBD1	once	TRBJ1-5	TGTGCCAGTAGTTCTTTGACTCAGGGGGCGGGCGCAAATCAGCCCCAGCATTTT	CASSSLTQGAGANQPQHF
TRBV19	TRBD1	-	TRBJ1-2	TGTGCCAGTAATCGTCAGGGGGTCGGAGGCTACACCTTC	CASNRQGVGGYTF
TRBV28	TRBD2	-	TRBJ2-1	TGTGCCAGCACTCAAGGGAGGGTTAGGAATGAGCAGTTCTTC	CASTQGRVRNEQFF
TRBV5-1	TRBD1	-	TRBJ1-1	TGCGCCAGCAGCTTGGGGGACAGGGCGACTGAAGCTTTCTTT	CASSLGDRATEAFF